This TCR beta chain came from a study of cytomegalovirus exposure and HLA in healthy donors (dated by TCRdb to the late 2010s). About the full investigation: According to an earlier analysis of around 600 of the donors, 200 million or so T cells yielded over 90 million unique TCR beta sequences and about 300 Gb of sequence data. Around 320 gigabases of sequencing data and around 87 million unique TCR sequences were included in an early release covering under 650 HLA-typed donors. Of the roughly 400 genotyped donors, about 84% fell in the genetic ancestry cluster associated with self-reported Caucasian donors. The study was designed to test whether signatures of past pathogen exposure could be identified by cataloging public T cell receptors. Using immunosequencing, the study profiled T cell repertoires from approximately 700 subjects and related those repertoires to cytomegalovirus serostatus. Along with the roughly 700-subject first cohort, a separate validation cohort of some 130 different subjects was used. High-throughput TCR immunosequencing, statistical association of individual TCRs with disease status, and machine learning were combined to predict cytomegalovirus infection status. In a later analysis, previously published TCR beta repertoires from 600 to 850 donors were re-analyzed and high-resolution HLA genotyping was added so that TCR occurrence patterns could be studied. The later analysis used no new phenotypic data to find candidate immune exposures, relying instead on TCR beta sequences and their occurrence across donors. An earlier analysis of several hundred of the donors applied high-throughput TCR beta sequencing to assess whether each TCR beta V gene segment acted as functional or pseudogenic. Donor age, sex, ethnicity and CMV serostatus were collected together with the repertoire data. In a later genetic analysis, genome-wide SNP genotypes for about three fifths of the roughly 670 donors were used, and that subset was treated as a discovery cohort. All discovery cohort repertoires had been generated using a single sequencing platform. Both class I and class II loci were covered by HLA typing, at four-digit resolution. The number of typed donors differed by locus: about 620-640 for A, B, C, DRB1 and DQB1; 522 for DQA1; about 600 for DPA1; and around 490 for DPB1. Roughly five DR-DQ haplotypes were treated as single units for association and clustering because of strong linkage in the cohort. Across some 400 genotyped donors of the cohort, an average of roughly 200,000 unique TCR beta nucleotide sequences per donor were sequenced, and roughly a sixth of those sequences were non-productive.

Library creation used the immunoSEQ multiplex PCR assay. A mixture of 60 forward primers for TCR Vbeta segments and 13 reverse primers for TCR Jbeta segments was used in the multiplex PCR. A multiplex PCR assay on genomic DNA amplified the CDR3 region of rearranged TCR beta genes. The amplified TCR beta libraries were sequenced on the Illumina HiSeq System as 87-base-pair reads. For the original study's pipeline: A later analysis counted tens of millions of unique TCR beta chains across the 700 or so repertoires, and roughly 10 million of these chains were shared by at least two donors. A nearest-neighbor algorithm error-corrected the raw reads and collapsed the reads into unique sequences, merging closely related sequences to remove PCR and sequencing errors. V, D and J gene segments were assigned by aligning CDR3 sequences to IMGT reference sequences. For a sequence to be retained, a match of at least six nucleotides to both a V gene segment and a J gene segment was required. A rearrangement was called productive if the CDR3 had no stop codons and remained in frame with V and J, and every other rearrangement was called non-productive. CDR3 was defined according to IMGT convention as the region running from the second conserved V-encoded cysteine to the conserved J-encoded phenylalanine. The earlier analysis of 500 to 650 of the donors excluded any sequence lacking an unambiguous match to a single V gene segment. An earlier analysis of a few hundred of the donors called V segments functional above 56.7% productive rearrangements and segregating when the between-donor standard deviation exceeded 5%. A statistical classification framework was built for diagnosing cytomegalovirus status from the catalog of TCR beta chain sequences. In a later analysis, TCR nucleotide sequences were compared against IMGT/GENE-DB human TR gene sequences so that V and J genes could be assigned. Using the TCRdist pipeline, a later analysis assigned CDR3 sequences along with most-parsimonious VDJ recombination scenarios. A later analysis defined each TCR beta chain by its CDR3 amino acid sequence plus V-gene family, and excluded reads lacking a unique V-gene family. To address suspected cross-contamination and a sequencing artifact, a later analysis removed a few hundred highly shared, low-generation-probability nucleotide sequences. In a later analysis, a clonal expansion index was calculated for each public chain from normalized within-repertoire ranks of inferred template counts. In a later analysis, generation probabilities were computed using a VDJ recombination model fitted to out-of-frame rearrangements, and the results were checked against IGoR. A later analysis scored TCR-TCR, TCR-HLA and TCR-CMV co-occurrence with hypergeometric tests, applying a repertoire-size bias correction to TCR pairs. In a later analysis, false discovery rates were estimated by permuting HLA or CMV assignments 20 times. In a later analysis, co-occurring TCRs were grouped using DBSCAN, and TCRdist sequence similarity was added for clustering within HLA-allele-positive subsets. Repertoires with fewer than 30,000 or more than 120,000 public chains were left out of co-occurrence clustering, as were about five repertoires with anomalous nucleotide sharing. TCRdb stores this immuneACCESS table with in-frame sequences only. Part of the clones is absent; in the studies checked, under half of the shortfall reflects unresolved V genes, and no reason is known for the rest. V, J and clone size were drawn from that table, and D and trimming were deduced from the DNA. A total of 85,000 to 120,000 clones appear in this sample, about 70% of them only once. In total, the top ten clones hold 6.1% of the sample.

CDR1 is given as SNHLY and CDR2 as FYNNEI, both from the germline V gene. The CDR3 spans 16 residues, from the cysteine through the phenylalanine. CDR3 DNA only is kept here, 48 bases in frame from base 1. Trimming takes 3 bases from V and 1 base from J, and the germline ends sit 13 bases apart. In total, about 650 healthy bone marrow donors made up the cohort. Cohort members were all nominally healthy when sampled, although unrecorded immune exposures were likely present. The donor tested CMV seropositive, placing the donor among the 250 to 350 seropositive members of the cohort. Each donor provided a peripheral blood sample, and peripheral blood mononuclear cells were used for TCR beta sequencing. The Qiagen DNeasy Blood Extraction Kit was used to extract genomic DNA from the blood cell samples. A remark on this clone: The clone's antigen remains unknown. No per-base quality is available; no much larger clone lies one base away.

What the authors observed across the whole study: Because HLA typing was missing for some donors at each locus, association tests included only the typed subset. Several of the top co-occurrence clusters appeared to be linked to parvovirus B19, influenza, CMV and Epstein-Barr virus, according to a later analysis. The 87-base-pair reads could not distinguish some IMGT-functional V segments, including TRBV6-2 and TRBV6-3, so those segments were excluded. According to a later genetic analysis, donors in an Asian-associated ancestry cluster had fewer N-insertions in productive TCRs than the approximately 610-donor mean. According to a later analysis, most CMV-associated TCR beta chains appeared to be HLA-restricted, and the HLA associations seemed to be driven largely by CMV exposure. A later analysis found that HLA-associated TCR beta chains were more clonally expanded and had lower generation probabilities than equally common non-associated chains. Specific HLA alleles were associated with around 18,000 TCR beta sequences at a false discovery rate of 0.05 in a later analysis. An association between a missense DCLRE1C variant and V-gene and J-gene trimming of TCR beta chains was found in a later genetic analysis and replicated in an independent cohort. A few of the identified cytomegalovirus-associated TCR beta chains were confirmed in vitro to be specific for cytomegalovirus antigens. When HLA alleles, especially DR and DQ, strongly co-occurred, attributing TCR associations to individual alleles was difficult. In both the original and validation cohorts, the classifier was reported to diagnose cytomegalovirus status with high specificity and sensitivity. Seventeen rarely observed V segments, including chromosome 9 orphons, were excluded from the earlier analysis of several hundred of the donors because counts were too low. Immune exposure information for the cohort was limited to CMV serostatus. A cluster of highly shared sequence variants was judged likely to represent a technical artifact of the sequencing pipeline. The authors suggested that the approach could potentially be extended to other disease states and immunological phenotypes. In this cohort, only TCR beta chains were sequenced, and detectable features were limited by the absence of alpha or paired-chain data. The study gave a list of under 200 TCR beta chains associated with cytomegalovirus. The presence/absence analyses assumed that sequencing depth was roughly uniform across donors, and that assumption may not be true. In an earlier analysis of more than 500 of the donors, most TCR beta V segments appeared in productive rearrangements about 90% or about 30% of the time, broadly matching IMGT annotations. A further reported finding was that TCR beta sequences accurately predicted the HLA-A and HLA-B alleles for most subjects in the first cohort. In a later analysis, TCR association rates were found to vary across HLA loci, with the most associated TCRs seen for DRB1 alleles and the fewest for HLA-C alleles. Correlated functional status among segregating V segments might be attributable to linkage disequilibrium, but an unknown experimental factor could not be ruled out. Most TCR sequences were seen in very few donors, while some public TCRs were found in many individuals.

The sequenced sample was PBMCs. The receptor comes from a woman aged 50 to 60 in good health and CMV-seropositive. Rearrangement joined TRBV2 to TRBJ1-5; 6 matching bases give a weak D call of TRBD1. The CDR3 region: CASSESGVGSNQPQHF. The DNA sequence is as follows: TGTGCCAGCAGTGAGTCAGGGGTTGGGAGCAATCAGCCCCAGCATTTT.